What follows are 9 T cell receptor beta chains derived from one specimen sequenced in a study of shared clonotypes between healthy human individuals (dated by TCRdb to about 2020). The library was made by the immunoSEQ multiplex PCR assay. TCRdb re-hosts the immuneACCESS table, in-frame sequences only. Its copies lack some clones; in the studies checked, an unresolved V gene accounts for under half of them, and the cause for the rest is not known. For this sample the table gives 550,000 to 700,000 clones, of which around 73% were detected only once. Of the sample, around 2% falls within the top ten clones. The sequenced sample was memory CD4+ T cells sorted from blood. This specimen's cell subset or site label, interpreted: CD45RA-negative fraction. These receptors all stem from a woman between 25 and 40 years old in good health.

In nucleotides, the CDR3 is TGTGCCAGCAGCTTAATTAGGGGTGACAATGAGCAGTTCTTC. The encoded protein is CASSLIRGDNEQFF. The chain links TRBV7-9 to TRBJ2-1, with D possibly being TRBD1 (5 bases). Trimming shortened V by 2 bases and J by 5 bases, and 10 bases separated the two germline ends. The V gene's germline CDR1 is SEHNR and CDR2 FQNEAQ (reference sequence). The CDR3 runs 14 residues.

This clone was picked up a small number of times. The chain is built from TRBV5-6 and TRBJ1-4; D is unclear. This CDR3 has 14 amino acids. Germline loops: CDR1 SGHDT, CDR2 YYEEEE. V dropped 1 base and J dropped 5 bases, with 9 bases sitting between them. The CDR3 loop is CASSLYEGNEKLFF. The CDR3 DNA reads TGTGCCAGCAGCTTGTATGAAGGGAATGAAAAACTGTTTTTT.

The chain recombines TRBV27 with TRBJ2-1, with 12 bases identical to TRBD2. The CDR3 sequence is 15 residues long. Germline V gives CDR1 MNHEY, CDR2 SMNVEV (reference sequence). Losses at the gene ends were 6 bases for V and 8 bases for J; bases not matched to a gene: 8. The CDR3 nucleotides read TGTGCCAGCAGAACAGGACTAGCGGGAATGTATGAGCAGTTCTTC. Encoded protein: CASRTGLAGMYEQFF.

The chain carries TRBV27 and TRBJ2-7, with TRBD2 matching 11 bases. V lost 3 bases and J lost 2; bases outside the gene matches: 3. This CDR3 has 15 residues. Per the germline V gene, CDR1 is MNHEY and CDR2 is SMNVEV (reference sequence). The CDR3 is CASSLGTSGPYEQYF. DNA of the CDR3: TGTGCCAGCAGTTTGGGGACTAGCGGACCCTACGAGCAGTACTTC.

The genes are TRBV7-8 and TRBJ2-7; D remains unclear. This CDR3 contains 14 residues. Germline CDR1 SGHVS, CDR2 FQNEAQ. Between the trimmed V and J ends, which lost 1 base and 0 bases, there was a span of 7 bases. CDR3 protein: CASSLGPSSYEQYF. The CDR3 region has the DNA TGTGCCAGCAGCTTAGGGCCCAGCTCCTACGAGCAGTACTTC.

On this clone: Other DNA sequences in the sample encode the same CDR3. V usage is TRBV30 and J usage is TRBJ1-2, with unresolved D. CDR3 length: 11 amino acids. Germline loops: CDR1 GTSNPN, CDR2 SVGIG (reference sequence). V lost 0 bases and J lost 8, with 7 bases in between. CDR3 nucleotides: TGTGCCTGGAGTGTAGCAGCAGGCTACACCTTC. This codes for CAWSVAAGYTF. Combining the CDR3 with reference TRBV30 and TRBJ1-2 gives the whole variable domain SQTIHQWPATLVQPVGSPLSLECTVEGTSNPNLYWYRQAAGRGLQLLFYSVGIGQISSEVPQNLSASRPQDRQFILSSKKLLLSDSGFYLCAWSVAAGYTFGSGTRLTVV.

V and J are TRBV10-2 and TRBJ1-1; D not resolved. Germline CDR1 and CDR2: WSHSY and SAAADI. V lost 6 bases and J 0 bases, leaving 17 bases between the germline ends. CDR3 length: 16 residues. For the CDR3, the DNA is TGCGCCAGCAGAATCACTTTAGGAACTATGAACACTGAAGCTTTCTTT. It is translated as CASRITLGTMNTEAFF.

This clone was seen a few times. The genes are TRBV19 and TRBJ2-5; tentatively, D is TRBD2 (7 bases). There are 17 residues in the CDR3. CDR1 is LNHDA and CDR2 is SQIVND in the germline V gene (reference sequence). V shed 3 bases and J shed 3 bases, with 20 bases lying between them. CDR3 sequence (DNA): TGTGCCAGTAGTATCCTACCCGGGGGGCGTATTGAAGAGACCCAGTACTTC. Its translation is CASSILPGGRIEETQYF.

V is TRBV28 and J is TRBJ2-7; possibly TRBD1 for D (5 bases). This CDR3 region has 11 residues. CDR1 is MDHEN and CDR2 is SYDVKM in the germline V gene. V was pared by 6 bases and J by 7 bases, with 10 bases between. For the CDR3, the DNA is TGTGCCAGCAGCTCCCGACAGGAGCAGTACTTC. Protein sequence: CASSSRQEQYF. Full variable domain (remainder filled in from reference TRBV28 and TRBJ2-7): DVKVTQSSRYLVKRTGEKVFLECVQDMDHENMFWYRQDPGLGLRLIYFSYDVKMKEKGDIPEGYSVSREKKERFSLILESASTNQTSMYLCASSSRQEQYFGPGTRLTVT.